The 14 T cell receptor beta chains presented below share a single source sample, sequenced in a study of T cells in Graves' hyperthyroidism and ophthalmopathy. Template material for amplifying TCR beta CDR3 regions consisted of RNA transcripts. HTBI primers were used for first-round RT-PCR of the TCR CDR3. TCRdb passed the multiplex PCR reads through MiXCR, listing each CDR3 protein once. This table holds approximately 710,000 distinct CDR3 sequences, 15% to 20% found once. The sequencing input was blood. The receptors stem from a man aged 45-65 years with Graves' hyperthyroidism.

This clonotype appeared many times. The chain couples TRBV29-1 to TRBJ2-3; 9 bases line up with TRBD1. With V trimmed by 7 bases and J by 2 bases, 4 bases remained unmatched. CDR1 SQVTM and CDR2 ANQGSEA come from the germline V gene. This CDR3 spans 13 amino acids. CDR3 DNA sequence: TGCAGCGCTGACAGGGGGAACACAGATACGCAGTATTTT. Translation gives CSADRGNTDTQYF.

This clonotype was recorded many times. V is TRBV27 and J is TRBJ2-1; the D gene is possibly TRBD1 (6 bases). Between the trimmed V and J ends, which lost 7 bases and 9 bases, there was a span of 10 bases. Germline V CDR1 and CDR2: MNHEY, SMNVEV (reference sequence). The CDR3 covers 11 residues. The CDR3 nucleotides read TGTGCCAGCAAAGGGGGTCGTGAGCAGTTCTTC. As protein: CASKGGREQFF.

This clonotype was counted between two and nine times. This chain connects TRBV12-3 or TRBV12-4 to TRBJ1-5; the D gene is possibly TRBD1 (5 bases). This CDR3 has 14 residues. Deletions cut 5 bases from V and 7 bases from J, with 15 bases between. CDR3 protein: CASSHEGPGQPQHF. The CDR3 nucleotides read TGTGCCAGCAGTCACGAGGGGCCCGGGCAGCCCCAGCATTTT.

For this clonotype: Mismatch with germline at one junction end may stem from a read error. This sequence joins TRBV19 and TRBJ2-2, with a possible D match to TRBD1 (5 bases). The CDR3 loop spans 15 amino acids. Germline CDR1 is LNHDA and CDR2 is SQIVND (reference sequence). The CDR3 bases are TGTGCCAGTAGACAGACAGCATCGAACAACGGGGAGCTGTTTTTT. Its translation is CASRQTASNNGELFF.

Details on this clonotype: Since a much larger clone is just one base distant, this may be a read error. The V and J genes are TRBV7-8 and TRBJ1-1, with a possible D match to TRBD1 (6 bases). The CDR3 spans 13 residues. Germline V CDR1 and CDR2: SGHVS, FQNEAQ. Trimming stripped 6 bases from V and 8 bases from J, with 16 bases between. The CDR3 protein is CASSQDRTEEAFF. The CDR3 bases are TGTGCCAGCAGTCAAGACAGGACGGAGGAAGCTTTCTTT.

This chain joins TRBV24-1 and TRBJ2-7, with TRBD1 identical over 8 bases. Germline lookup yields CDR1 KGHDR and CDR2 SFDVKD. With V trimmed by 12 bases and J by 3 bases, 9 bases remained unmatched. This CDR3 contains 13 residues. The CDR3 nucleotides are TGTGCCTCCCCGGCAGGGGGCTGCTACGAGCAGTACTTC. Translated, it gives CASPAGGCYEQYF.

This clonotype was detected only once. Given a much more abundant clone one base away, this may be a read error. It is likely a read error, because the conserved phenylalanine at the end of the CDR3 is missing. This chain's CDR3 is CASSLEASGRSSYNEQFY. CDR3 sequence (DNA): TGTGCCAGCAGCTTAGAGGCTAGCGGCCGGAGCTCCTACAATGAGCAGTTCTAC. This rearrangement joins TRBV7-9 to TRBJ2-1, with 7 bases fitting TRBD2. The junction had 9 bases not matched to a gene; V was cut back by 1 base and J by 0 bases. CDR3 length: 18 amino acids. Germline lookup yields CDR1 SEHNR and CDR2 FQNEAQ (reference sequence).

The chain recombines TRBV7-8 with TRBJ2-1, with a weak D call TRBD1 (6 bases). Germline loops: CDR1 SGHVS, CDR2 FQNEAQ. The CDR3 is 13 amino acids. The V gene lost 6 bases and the J gene lost 10 bases, with 16 bases spanning the gap. The DNA of the CDR3 is TGTGCCAGCAGTCCCCCCGGGCAGGGGGAGCAGTTCTTC. Its protein product is CASSPPGQGEQFF.

This clonotype was seen a handful of times. The CDR3 DNA reads as TGTGCCAGCAGCCACCCGCTCTGGACTAGCGGGAGCGAGCAGTACTTC. It yields the protein CASSHPLWTSGSEQYF. The V call is TRBV11-2, the J call TRBJ2-7; the match to TRBD2 covers 13 bases. Trimming at V came to 5 bases and at J to 6 bases, leaving 10 bases not matched to a gene. Germline CDR1 reads SGHAT; CDR2 reads FQNNGV. CDR3 length: 16 residues.

Many counts were recorded for this clonotype. The rearrangement uses TRBV12-3 or TRBV12-4 and TRBJ2-7; 10 nucleotides line up with TRBD1. This CDR3 is built from 15 residues. V lost 3 bases to trimming and J lost 2 bases; unmatched junction nucleotides: 4. DNA of the CDR3: TGTGCCAGCAGTTTCTGGGACAGGGGTACCTACGAGCAGTACTTC. Translating gives CASSFWDRGTYEQYF.

This clonotype came up a few times. V and J are TRBV20-1 and TRBJ2-7; tentatively, D is TRBD2 (6 bases). The germline CDR1 and CDR2 sequences are DFQATT and SNEGSKA (reference sequence). With 3 bases removed from V and 1 base from J, the gap between germline ends came to 10 bases. This CDR3 is built from 13 residues. CDR3 region: CSASGTGSYEQYF. The CDR3 DNA follows: TGCAGTGCTAGCGGGACTGGGTCCTACGAGCAGTACTTC.

The table lists this clonotype with a few counts. The chain links TRBV14 to TRBJ1-2; a possible D gene is TRBD1 (5 bases). Trimming cost V 1 base and J 1 base, with 13 bases left between them. This CDR3 spans 16 amino acids. Per germline, CDR1 SGHDN and CDR2 FVKESK. For the CDR3, the DNA is TGTGCCAGCAGCCAAGTGTTTGACAGTTATAACTATGGCTACACCTTC. Its protein is CASSQVFDSYNYGYTF.

V is TRBV6-2 or TRBV6-3 and J is TRBJ2-5; 9 bases align to TRBD1. The CDR3 runs 16 residues. Unmatched junction bases numbered 11, after V lost 6 bases and J lost 3 bases. Germline CDR1 reads MNHEY; CDR2 reads SVGEGT. The DNA for the CDR3 is TGTGCCAGCAGCAATTGGGACAGGGAAGTCGAAGAGACCCAGTACTTC. Encoded protein: CASSNWDREVEETQYF.

This clonotype has at least ten counts. V gene TRBV12-3 or TRBV12-4 combines with J gene TRBJ1-1, with D possibly matching TRBD1 (6 bases). The CDR3 sequence is 16 residues long. Trimming shortened V by 5 bases and J by 4 bases, and 20 bases separated the two germline ends. The CDR3 DNA sequence: TGTGCCAGCAGTCGGAGACAGGACTCTTGGGGCACTGAAGCTTTCTTT. Encoded protein: CASSRRQDSWGTEAFF.